This passage covers 18 T cell receptor beta chains from one sample sequenced in a study of Ad26.COV2.S vaccination and SARS-CoV-2 variants. Using immunoSEQ multiplex PCR, the repertoire was profiled, and TCRdb retains in-frame clones only, with some absent. The table shows a few hundred thousand clones, with about 80% occurring only once. Indicated treatment: some 19 received Ad26.COV2.S at low or high dose, single or two shots; about 5 received placebo; per-sample allocation not given. Repertoires come from day 63 after the first vaccine or placebo injection. The sample here was peripheral blood, taken in a trial of Ad26.COV2.S vaccine versus placebo. Receptor source: a person aged 18-60 years who received the Ad26.COV2.S COVID-19 vaccine or a placebo.

The rearrangement joins TRBV5-6 to TRBJ2-3, with 10 bases fitting TRBD2. This CDR3 has 16 residues. Germline V gene data show CDR1 as SGHDT and CDR2 as YYEEEE. The ends lost 1 base at V and 1 base at J; junction bases unmatched: 3. The CDR3 loop is CASSLFSGGRTDTQYF. CDR3 DNA: TGTGCCAGCAGCTTGTTTAGCGGGGGGCGCACAGATACGCAGTATTTT.

The rearrangement links TRBV12-3 or TRBV12-4 to TRBJ2-7, with 8 bases aligning to TRBD2. The CDR3 totals 13 residues. The junction had 8 bases not matched to a gene; V was cut back by 4 bases and J by 9 bases. The CDR3 reads CASSYGRGAGQYF. CDR3 in DNA: TGTGCCAGCAGTTATGGGCGGGGGGCTGGGCAGTACTTC.

The J gene is TRBJ1-2, the V gene TRBV7-2; TRBD1 might be the D (5 bases). This CDR3 spans 16 amino acids. CDR1 and CDR2 from the germline V gene are SGHTA and FQGNSA. Trimming pared 5 bases from V and 6 bases from J, leaving 22 bases between. The CDR3: CASSPGTHLGLHGYTF. As DNA, the CDR3 is TGTGCCAGCAGCCCCGGGACTCACCTGGGGCTTCATGGCTACACCTTC.

The rearrangement links TRBV18 to TRBJ2-5; 7 bases match TRBD1. Germline V gene data show CDR1 as KGHSH and CDR2 as LQKENI. V shed 4 bases and J 5 bases; nucleotides not matched to a gene: 7. The CDR3 spans 14 residues. CDR3 sequence: CASSHTGVGETQYF. DNA of the CDR3: TGTGCCAGCTCACACACAGGGGTTGGGGAGACCCAGTACTTC.

V and J are TRBV7-6 and TRBJ1-1; the D gene is possibly TRBD1 (6 bases). The ends were cut back, 1 base at V and 4 bases at J, with 13 bases in the middle. This CDR3 is built from 15 residues. The V gene's germline CDR1 is SGHVS and CDR2 FNYEAQ. CDR3 DNA sequence: TGTGCCAGCAGCTTAGTAGGGGGGCCTGGCACTGAAGCTTTCTTT. The encoded protein is CASSLVGGPGTEAFF.

The CDR3 nucleotides are TGTGCCAGCAGCTTACTGACAGGGGAGAGTCAGCCCCAGCATTTT. It encodes CASSLLTGESQPQHF. The V gene is TRBV7-3, the J gene TRBJ1-5; 8 bases agree with TRBD1. There are 15 residues in the CDR3. Germline V lookup: CDR1 SGHTA, CDR2 FQGTGA. After removal of 2 bases from V and 6 bases from J, the junction contained 6 bases not matched to a gene.

The J gene is TRBJ1-2, the V gene TRBV2; 9 bases agree with TRBD1. The CDR3 runs to 14 residues. V was pared by 6 bases and J by 6 bases, with 8 bases of the junction left unmatched. The germline V gene encodes CDR1 SNHLY and CDR2 FYNNEI. CDR3: CASRATGGLNGYTF. The CDR3, as DNA: TGTGCCAGCAGAGCGACAGGGGGACTTAATGGCTACACCTTC.

This clone was found once. The V and J genes are TRBV5-4 and TRBJ1-2; D perhaps matches TRBD1 (5 bases). V shed 4 bases and J shed 0 bases, with 7 bases lying between them. The CDR3 length is 13 residues. CDR1 and CDR2 from the germline V gene are SGHNT and YYREEE (reference sequence). CDR3 DNA: TGTGCCAGCAGCCGGGGGGCTAACTATGGCTACACCTTC. This encodes CASSRGANYGYTF.

V usage is TRBV12-5 and J usage is TRBJ2-1; D may correspond to TRBD1 or TRBD2 (5 bases each). The CDR3 runs to 14 residues. V was trimmed by 4 bases and J by 5 bases, leaving 12 bases between them. Germline V gene data show CDR1 as LGHNT and CDR2 as FRNRAP. This CDR3 reads CASGYPGPNNEQFF. The CDR3 DNA is TGTGCTAGTGGTTATCCGGGACCTAACAATGAGCAGTTCTTC.

This clone has just one count. The chain couples TRBV5-6 to TRBJ2-7; D perhaps matches TRBD2 (6 bases). The V gene lost 0 bases and the J gene lost 3 bases, with 10 bases spanning the gap. CDR3 length: 14 residues. The germline CDR1 and CDR2 sequences are SGHDT and YYEEEE. The CDR3 region has the DNA TGTGCCAGCAGCTTGGTGGGGGGAAACTACGAGCAGTACTTC. Protein product: CASSLVGGNYEQYF.

The gene calls are TRBV19 and TRBJ1-1; TRBD1 matches 9 bases. The CDR3 has 14 amino acids. The V and J ends lost 5 bases and 5 bases, in that order; junction bases with no gene match: 6. Germline V gives CDR1 LNHDA, CDR2 SQIVND (reference sequence). The DNA of the CDR3 is TGTGCCAGTAGTGGCCGGGACAGGGAAACTGAAGCTTTCTTT. It is translated as CASSGRDRETEAFF.

The chain joins TRBV7-8 to TRBJ2-7, with TRBD2 as a possible D gene (5 bases). Trimming shortened V by 3 bases and J by 5 bases, and 17 bases separated the two germline ends. The CDR3 runs to 15 residues. Germline CDR1 SGHVS, CDR2 FQNEAQ. For the CDR3, the DNA is TGTGCCAGCAGCTTCGGAGGTGTCCCTAGGGACGAGCAGTACTTC. Its translation is CASSFGGVPRDEQYF.

V gene TRBV18 combines with J gene TRBJ2-3; a possible D gene is TRBD1 (5 bases). V was pared by 2 bases and J by 4 bases, with 16 bases between. The CDR3 spans 16 residues. Germline values: CDR1 KGHSH, CDR2 LQKENI. CDR3 sequence reads: CASSPMQGSVADTQYF. The CDR3 nucleotides read TGTGCCAGCTCACCAATGCAGGGTAGTGTAGCAGATACGCAGTATTTT. Drawing the rest from reference TRBV18 and TRBJ2-3, the complete variable domain is NAGVMQNPRHLVRRRGQEARLRCSPMKGHSHVYWYRQLPEEGLKFMVYLQKENIIDESGMPKERFSAEFPKEGPSILRIQQVVRGDSAAYFCASSPMQGSVADTQYFGPGTRLTVL.

The chain is built from TRBV2 and TRBJ1-4; unclear D gene. Germline values: CDR1 SNHLY, CDR2 FYNNEI. With 3 bases removed from V and 0 bases from J, the gap between germline ends came to 5 bases. The CDR3 contains 14 residues. The CDR3 DNA follows: TGTGCCAGCAGTGACCTATCAACTAATGAAAAACTGTTTTTT. Translated, it gives CASSDLSTNEKLFF. Looking up the rest from reference TRBV2 and TRBJ1-4 gives the full variable domain: EPEVTQTPSHQVTQMGQEVILRCVPISNHLYFYWYRQILGQKVEFLVSFYNNEISEKSEIFDDQFSVERPDGSNFTLKIRSTKLEDSAMYFCASSDLSTNEKLFFGSGTQLSVL.

The chain has TRBV11-3 and TRBJ1-1; D remains unclear. Germline CDR1 and CDR2: SGHNT and YENEEA. The CDR3 extends over 12 amino acids. Between the trimmed V and J ends, which lost 1 base and 9 bases, there was a span of 9 bases. The CDR3 DNA is TGTGCCAGCAGCTTAGGTCGCCCCAAAGCTTTCTTT. Translation gives CASSLGRPKAFF.

The genes are TRBV5-1 and TRBJ1-2; tentatively, D is TRBD1 (6 bases). CDR1 is SGHRS and CDR2 is YFSETQ in the germline V gene. V lost 0 bases and J 7 bases, leaving 16 bases between the germline ends. The length of the CDR3 is 15 residues. The CDR3 is CASSLVYGGRGGYTF. CDR3 nucleotides: TGCGCCAGCAGCTTGGTTTACGGGGGGCGCGGTGGCTACACCTTC.

The CDR3 sequence: CATSDPRDRTTGAEAFF. The CDR3 DNA follows: TGTGCCACCAGTGATCCCCGGGACAGGACTACGGGTGCTGAAGCTTTCTTT. The rearrangement joins TRBV24-1 to TRBJ1-1; 8 bases agree with TRBD1. Germline-derived CDR1 and CDR2 are KGHDR and SFDVKD. The CDR3 loop spans 17 amino acids. V was clipped by 3 bases and J by 6 bases; unmatched bases: 14.

This sequence joins TRBV6-5 and TRBJ2-1; 10 nucleotides agree with TRBD2. This CDR3 region has 16 residues. With V trimmed by 4 bases and J by 8 bases, 11 bases remained unmatched. The germline CDR1 and CDR2 sequences are MNHEY and SVGAGI. CDR3 loop: CASSSGLADYHDEQFF. The CDR3 DNA follows: TGTGCCAGCAGTTCCGGACTAGCGGATTATCACGATGAGCAGTTCTTC.